Listed below are T cell receptor beta chains from one sample, sequenced in a study of blood T cells in healthy people across ages. One entry per CDR3 protein, called by TCRdb with MiXCR from the 5' RACE reads. The repertoire holds some 1,500,000 distinct CDR3 sequences, with approximately 43% as singletons. Source material: blood. The receptors shown here come from a woman aged 18-30 years in good health. The CDR3 runs from the conserved cysteine through the conserved F or W. A D gene is named only where the DNA matches it firmly. Size values are once, few and many counts, or a class for expanded clones, and some rows have none.

- | once | TRBJ2-3 | TRBV27 | TGTGCCAGCAGTCCCCCGATGGTCGGGGTACGAAACACAGATACGCAGTATTTT | CASSPPMVGVRNTDTQYF
- | many | TRBJ2-5 | TRBV7-2 | TGTGCCAGCACTATTTCACCGACTAGGAGAGAGACCCAGTACTTC | CASTISPTRRETQYF
TRBD1 | few | TRBJ1-5 | TRBV13 | TGTGCCAGCAGCTTGGGACAGCCGGGTCAGCCCCAGCATTTT | CASSLGQPGQPQHF
- | few | TRBJ1-5 | TRBV4-1 | TGCGCCAGCAGCCTTCATCCGGGGGGAGGGATCATGCCCCAGCATTTT | CASSLHPGGGIMPQHF
- | - | TRBJ2-5 | TRBV4-1 | TGCGCCAGCAGCCAAGGGACCACCGAAGAGACCCAGTACTTC | CASSQGTTEETQYF
- | - | TRBJ2-2 | TRBV12-3/TRBV12-4 | TGTGCCAGCAGGACCTTCGACGACCCCAACACCGGGGAGCTGTTTTTT | CASRTFDDPNTGELFF
- | - | TRBJ2-7 | TRBV5-6 | TGTGCCAGCAGCTTCGGAGTTACGACGAATGAGCAGTACTTC | CASSFGVTTNEQYF
- | few | TRBJ1-2 | TRBV9 | TGTGCCAGCAGCACCCAGGGATTCGGGTCGTATGGCTACACCTTC | CASSTQGFGSYGYTF
TRBD1 | few | TRBJ2-1 | TRBV4-1 | TGCGCCAGCAGCAGACCCGGACAGGGTGGCGATGAGCAGTTCTTC | CASSRPGQGGDEQFF
TRBD2 | many | TRBJ2-3 | TRBV29-1 | TGCAGCGTCGAGACTAGCGGGAGCACAGATACGCAGTATTTT | CSVETSGSTDTQYF
TRBD2 | - | TRBJ2-1 | TRBV20-1 | TGCAGTGCCCCACCTCCTAGCGGGGATTACAATGAGCAGTTCTTC | CSAPPPSGDYNEQFF
TRBD1 | - | TRBJ2-1 | TRBV29-1 | TGCAGCAGAAACCACAGGGGGCACTCCTACAATGAGCAGTTCTTC | CSRNHRGHSYNEQFF
- | - | TRBJ2-1 | TRBV6-2/TRBV6-3 | TGTGCCAGCAGCCCTCTAGAGGCCGCCTACAATGAGCAGTTCTTC | CASSPLEAAYNEQFF
- | many | TRBJ2-7 | TRBV25-1 | TGTGCCAGCAGTGTAGAGGGAGCTAGGAACGAGCAGTACTTC | CASSVEGARNEQYF
TRBD2 | - | TRBJ2-1 | TRBV7-9 | TGTGCCAGCAGCTTTTTGTTTCGCGGGAGGGCCCACAATGAGCAGTTCTTC | CASSFLFRGRAHNEQFF
TRBD2 | few | TRBJ2-7 | TRBV4-3 | TGCGCCAGCAGCCCGTTGGGACTAAATGAGCAGTACTTC | CASSPLGLNEQYF
- | many | TRBJ1-5 | TRBV27 | TGTGCCAGCAGTTCAGGGTCCGGTCAGCCCCAGCATTTT | CASSSGSGQPQHF
- | - | TRBJ1-2 | TRBV4-3 | TGCGCCAGCAGCCCGCTCCTAGGAGGATATGGCTACACCTTC | CASSPLLGGYGYTF
- | - | TRBJ2-7 | TRBV7-2 | TGTGCCAGCAGCTCCAGACCGGGGGGCGCGGGTTACGAGCAGTACTTC | CASSSRPGGAGYEQYF
- | few | TRBJ1-1 | TRBV7-6 | TGTGCCAGCAGCTTAGAGGAAACAAACACTGAAGCTTTCTTT | CASSLEETNTEAFF
TRBD1 | - | TRBJ2-1 | TRBV20-1 | TGCAGTGCTACCTCCGGGACAGGTGTCTACAATGAGCAGTTCTTC | CSATSGTGVYNEQFF
- | once | TRBJ2-1 | TRBV7-2 | TGTGCCAGCAGCGTAGCCCGGGCTCGGAATGAGCAGTTCTTC | CASSVARARNEQFF
- | few | TRBJ2-7 | TRBV7-9 | TGTGCCAGCAGGCACGGACAGTTCTACGAGCAGTACTTC | CASRHGQFYEQYF
- | - | TRBJ1-2 | TRBV7-2 | TGTGCCAGCAGCTTAGCTCTAGGCGGAGGCTACACCTTC | CASSLALGGGYTF
TRBD2 | - | TRBJ2-3 | TRBV3-1 | TGTGCCAGCAGCCAAGACCTAGCGGGAGGGGCCACAGATACGCAGTATTTT | CASSQDLAGGATDTQYF
- | - | TRBJ1-2 | TRBV7-2 | TGTGCCAGCAGCTTAAGGCAGGGTGTCGATGGCTACACCTTC | CASSLRQGVDGYTF
- | - | TRBJ2-3 | TRBV14 | TGTGCCAGCAGCGATACAGGGATGGCAGATACGCAGTATTTT | CASSDTGMADTQYF
- | - | TRBJ1-4 | TRBV7-9 | TGTGCCAGCAGCAGACCAAACACTAATGAAAAACTGTTTTTT | CASSRPNTNEKLFF